Presented here are 20 T cell receptor beta chains from one specimen sequenced in a study of blood T cell repertoires in COVID-19. Profiling relied on immunoSEQ multiplex PCR, and the TCRdb table lists in-frame clones only, not all of them. The repertoire holds 200,000 to 250,000 clones, with roughly 86% as singletons. The sample taken for sequencing was peripheral blood. The receptors were gathered from a woman over 75 with COVID-19, enrolled during active disease.

The chain combines TRBV2 with TRBJ1-1; tentatively, D is TRBD1 (6 bases). The V end lost 5 bases, the J end lost 5 bases, and 9 bases lay between the germline ends. The germline CDR1 and CDR2 sequences are SNHLY and FYNNEI. The length of the CDR3 is 12 residues. The CDR3 DNA is TGTGCCAGCAGTTTCAGGGGAACTGAAGCTTTCTTT. This translates into CASSFRGTEAFF.

J is TRBJ1-5 and V is TRBV5-1, with a tentative D call TRBD1 (6 bases). This CDR3 has 15 amino acids. CDR1 and CDR2 from the germline V gene are SGHRS and YFSETQ. V lost 4 bases and J 5 bases, leaving 16 bases between the germline ends. The DNA for the CDR3 is TGCGCCAGCAGCCCCACAGGGAAATCGGATCAGCCCCAGCATTTT. Residues: CASSPTGKSDQPQHF.

The V and J genes are TRBV2 and TRBJ1-1, with TRBD1 matching 9 bases. The CDR3 is made up of 13 amino acids. CDR1 and CDR2 (germline): SNHLY, FYNNEI. Trimming removed 8 bases from V and 4 bases from J; junction bases left unmatched: 5. In DNA form, the CDR3 reads TGTGCCAGCGCACGGGACAGGGTCACTGAAGCTTTCTTT. Residues: CASARDRVTEAFF.

This clone has a single count. The gene calls are TRBV5-5 and TRBJ1-1; 10 bases fit TRBD1. The CDR3 has 14 amino acids. Germline CDR1 and CDR2: SGHKS and YYEKEE (reference sequence). V was clipped by 2 bases and J by 8 bases; unmatched bases: 6. The CDR3 bases are TGTGCCAGCAGCTTCGCAGGACAGGGGGTGGAAGCTTTCTTT. Translated: CASSFAGQGVEAFF.

The chain recombines TRBV7-9 with TRBJ2-3; weak D call: TRBD1 (6 bases). The CDR3 runs 15 residues. Germline-derived CDR1 and CDR2 are SEHNR and FQNEAQ (reference sequence). V lost 3 bases to trimming and J lost 3 bases, with 13 bases between them. CDR3 nucleotides: TGTGCCAGCAGCTTCCCAGGGGCCCTTACAGATACGCAGTATTTT. This sequence encodes CASSFPGALTDTQYF.

J is TRBJ2-1 and V is TRBV18, with 9 bases matching TRBD1. Losses at the gene ends were 3 bases for V and 12 bases for J; bases not matched to a gene: 18. Germline V gene lookup returns CDR1 KGHSH and CDR2 LQKENI. There are 17 residues in the CDR3. The DNA of the CDR3 is TGTGCCAGCTCACCTCTACAGGGGGACAGGGACTCAATGACGCAGTTCTTC. Translated: CASSPLQGDRDSMTQFF.

The CDR3 loop is CARGTANTEAFF. In nucleotides, the CDR3 is TGTGCCAGAGGGACTGCCAACACTGAAGCTTTCTTT. The chain has TRBV2 and TRBJ1-1, with D perhaps TRBD1 (5 bases). The germline V gene encodes CDR1 SNHLY and CDR2 FYNNEI. Trimming stripped 9 bases from V and 2 bases from J, with 10 bases between. This CDR3 contains 12 residues.

V usage is TRBV27 and J usage is TRBJ1-2; possibly TRBD1 for D (5 bases). Per germline, CDR1 MNHEY and CDR2 SMNVEV (reference sequence). The CDR3 is 13 amino acids. V lost 3 bases to trimming and J lost 7 bases, with 12 bases between them. The CDR3 sequence is CASSFTRASGYTF. The CDR3 DNA sequence: TGTGCCAGCAGTTTCACCAGGGCAAGTGGCTACACCTTC.

This chain links TRBV7-2 with TRBJ1-1; D ambiguous. From germline, CDR1 is SGHTA and CDR2 FQGNSA. Trimming took 5 bases from V and 11 from J, leaving 12 bases between them. The CDR3 loop spans 11 amino acids. CDR3 sequence (DNA): TGTGCCAGCAGCGTAAACGATCGGGCTTTCTTT. Its translation: CASSVNDRAFF.

The chain couples TRBV4-1 to TRBJ2-7; 7 bases align to TRBD2. Germline loops: CDR1 MGHRA, CDR2 YSYEKL. The CDR3 loop spans 15 amino acids. Trimming removed 6 bases from V and 7 bases from J; junction bases left unmatched: 15. The CDR3 bases are TGCGCCAGCAGGGTCCAGGCGGGGGACGTCTGGGAGCAGTACTTC. Its protein is CASRVQAGDVWEQYF.

The chain combines TRBV20-1 with TRBJ1-5, with D possibly TRBD1 on 5 matching bases. Trimming took off 4 bases at V and 5 bases at J, with 6 bases between the two ends. This CDR3 region has 11 residues. The germline gives CDR1 DFQATT, CDR2 SNEGSKA (reference sequence). CDR3 nucleotides: TGCAGTGCTACGGGGGATCAGCCCCAGCATTTT. It encodes CSATGDQPQHF.

V is TRBV27 and J is TRBJ1-6; the D gene is possibly TRBD1 (5 bases). The ends were cut back, 5 bases at V and 7 bases at J, with 21 bases in the middle. CDR1 and CDR2 from the germline V gene are MNHEY and SMNVEV (reference sequence). The CDR3 length is 17 residues. The CDR3 DNA reads as TGTGCCAGCAGTCCACAAAGCTCGACAGTACAGAATTCACCCCTCCACTTT. Translated, it gives CASSPQSSTVQNSPLHF.

CDR3 sequence: CASSPDGLAGGGQYV. In DNA, the CDR3 is TGTGCCAGCTCACCAGACGGACTAGCGGGGGGTGGGCAGTACGTC. The V call is TRBV18, the J call TRBJ2-7; 14 bases align to TRBD2. V lost 2 bases to trimming and J lost 9 bases; unmatched junction nucleotides: 6. CDR1 KGHSH and CDR2 LQKENI come from the germline V gene. This CDR3 contains 15 residues.

The rearrangement uses TRBV18 and TRBJ1-4; D call uncertain. Per germline, CDR1 KGHSH and CDR2 LQKENI. The CDR3 is 15 residues long. V was clipped by 1 base and J by 0 bases, with 6 bases between them. The CDR3, as DNA: TGTGCCAGCTCACCACTCATTTCAACTAATGAAAAACTGTTTTTT. It encodes CASSPLISTNEKLFF.

This sequence joins TRBV4-2 and TRBJ2-2; D possibly corresponds to TRBD1 (5 bases). Germline V gene sequence: CDR1 LGHNA, CDR2 YNFKEQ. This CDR3 is 15 amino acids long. Trimming stripped 0 bases from V and 4 bases from J, with 9 bases between. The CDR3 region is CASSQDIRGTGELFF. CDR3 DNA: TGTGCCAGCAGCCAAGATATAAGGGGCACCGGGGAGCTGTTTTTT.

This clone was picked up one time. The chain has TRBV5-4 and TRBJ2-7; TRBD1 aligns across 10 bases. CDR3 size: 13 residues. CDR1 SGHNT and CDR2 YYREEE come from the germline V gene (reference sequence). For the CDR3, the DNA is TGTGCCAGCAGACAGGGACAGGGGCTCGAGACAACCGTC. As protein: CASRQGQGLETTV.

The genes are TRBV5-5 and TRBJ1-1, with D tentatively TRBD1 (6 bases). V was trimmed by 3 bases and J by 1 base, leaving 10 bases between them. Germline CDR1 and CDR2: SGHKS and YYEKEE (reference sequence). This CDR3 spans 14 amino acids. In DNA, the CDR3 is TGTGCCAGCAGCTACCGGACAGCGAACACTGAAGCTTTCTTT. It encodes CASSYRTANTEAFF. Complete variable domain (other parts from reference TRBV5-5 and TRBJ1-1): DAGVTQSPTHLIKTRGQQVTLRCSPISGHKSVSWYQQVLGQGPQFIFQYYEKEERGRGNFPDRFSARQFPNYSSELNVNALLLGDSALYLCASSYRTANTEAFFGQGTRLTVV.

With regard to this clone: A junction boundary mismatches the germline segment, possibly from a read error. This rearrangement joins TRBV4-1 to TRBJ2-1, with 11 bases aligning to TRBD1. The CDR3 runs 14 residues. Germline loops: CDR1 MGHRA, CDR2 YSYEKL. The CDR3 nucleotides read TGCGCCAGCAGCCTGGGGACAGGGGGTGGCTATATCCTCTTC. It codes for CASSLGTGGGYILF.

The chain employs TRBV6-5 and TRBJ2-3; the match to TRBD2 covers 13 bases. V trimming: 6 bases; J trimming: 6 bases; junction bases outside the gene matches: 3. The CDR3 totals 14 residues. From germline, CDR1 is MNHEY and CDR2 SVGAGI. CDR3 sequence: CASRLAGGQDTQYF. In nucleotides, the CDR3 is TGTGCCAGCAGACTAGCGGGGGGGCAGGATACGCAGTATTTT.

The chain is built from TRBV15 and TRBJ2-3; D might be TRBD2 (6 bases). The CDR3 sequence is 15 residues long. With 3 bases removed from V and 1 base from J, the gap between germline ends came to 11 bases. The germline CDR1 and CDR2 sequences are LNHNV and YYDKDF (reference sequence). The CDR3: CATSRARGRTDTQYF. CDR3 in DNA: TGTGCCACCAGCAGGGCGCGGGGTCGCACAGATACGCAGTATTTT.